Detailed here is one TCR beta chain. This clonotype was counted at least ten times. The specificity of this receptor is unknown. No base quality values were provided; no much bigger clone lies one nucleotide off. The TCR beta CDR3 regions were amplified from RNA transcripts. The TCR CDR3 was subjected to a first round of RT-PCR using the HTBI primer set and the Qiagen OneStep RT-PCR kit. The libraries were constructed in a second round of multiplex PCR and then size-selected and purified. Libraries were sequenced paired-end with 100 bp reads on an Illumina HiSeq2000. Per the original workflow: Raw data were processed with SOAPnuke, discarding reads with adapters, uncalled bases, mean Phred below 15, or no exact constant-primer or identifier match. High-quality paired reads were merged using COPE v1.2.5, and each unique nucleotide sequence was defined as a clonotype. Clonotypes were aligned to IMGT TRBV, TRBD and TRBJ reference segments using MiTCR v1.1. Analysis was restricted to V-J combinations with a frequency above 0.0001, which covered roughly 99% of repertoires. The TCS score was defined as the ratio of F50 (clonal expansion) to E x V (chaos), calculated using BLOSUM62-based TCRdist between CDR3 peptides within each V-J. Welch's t-statistics and random forest reduced roughly 530 V-J features to some 14, which were used in a naive Bayes classifier (R e1071). TCRdb applied fastp at Q25 and MiXCR to the public reads, then kept only in-frame beta chains. Every CDR3 protein is listed once, alongside the most common genes and DNA of its rows. It is TCRdb's table, rather than the study itself, that gives the V and J calls and clone size. The sample contains fewer than 900,000 distinct CDR3 sequences, under 20% of them found a single time. Clones ranked in the top ten supply around 15% of the sample.

This specimen comes from a study of T cells in Graves' hyperthyroidism and ophthalmopathy (dated by TCRdb to between 2019 and 2020). At the level of the whole study: Peripheral blood samples were taken at the time of initial diagnosis, prior to any treatment. The paper reports TCR Vbeta CDR3 sequencing of more than 120 peripheral blood samples: 43 ophthalmopathy, over 70 hyperthyroidism and around 17 progressor patients. The 75 to 100 discovery patients were randomly divided into training and test sets at a 7:3 ratio. In addition, the study compared T-cell repertoires in thyroid tissue and in blood from roughly 6 Graves' hyperthyroidism patients. An independent validation cohort of about 20 hyperthyroidism patients and 17 patients who later progressed to ophthalmopathy tested prospective prediction of ophthalmopathy. After sampling, hyperthyroidism patients received methimazole starting at 30 mg daily, and ophthalmopathy patients received high-dose intravenous methylprednisolone. To identify distinguishing TCR V-J signatures, a discovery cohort of roughly 100 patients was used, comprising 43 with Graves' ophthalmopathy and 57 with stable Graves' hyperthyroidism. The study at large found these results: Ophthalmopathy was separated from stable hyperthyroidism by a 13 V-J signature model, with approximately 85% sensitivity and 81% to 82% specificity obtained in cross-validation and 80%/75% obtained in testing. In validation, the model predicted progression to ophthalmopathy a median of 6.5 months before onset, with about 71% sensitivity and 72.22% specificity. No statistical method was used to set the sample size in advance, and investigators knew the group allocation. Most expanded thyroid clonotypes (frequency above 0.001) were also detected in blood, suggesting blood repertoires may reflect thyroid immune responses.

The hyperthyroidism patients were between 18 and 65 years old and newly diagnosed, with a disease duration of less than 2 months. Any patient with an uncontrolled infection, another autoimmune disease, pregnancy or lactation was excluded. Diagnoses were established on the basis of clinical symptoms, serum thyroxine and TRAb, thyroid ultrasound, and orbital computed tomography. Blood from progressor patients was drawn when they were first diagnosed with hyperthyroidism, before any ophthalmopathy symptoms appeared. PBMCs were isolated from more than 8 ml of fresh peripheral blood by Ficoll-Paque density gradient centrifugation. Patients classed as progressors first received a Graves' hyperthyroidism diagnosis and then went on to develop ophthalmopathy during follow-up. Trizol reagent was used to extract total RNA, and RNA quality was then checked on an Agilent 2100 Bioanalyzer. This clonotype originated in a woman between 50 and 59 years old with Graves' hyperthyroidism that later progressed to Graves' ophthalmopathy. Sequenced: blood.

The base sequence is TGTGCCGTTGGTGACTATGGCTACACCTTC. Its coded protein is CAVGDYGYTF. Recombination connected TRBV11-1 to TRBJ1-2; the D gene lacks a confident call. A distance of 7 bases separates the germline ends of V and J, which lose 11 bases and 3 bases respectively. Including the terminal cysteine and phenylalanine, the CDR3 comprises 10 residues. Only the CDR3 DNA is retained, 30 bases long and in frame from the first base. The CDR1 and CDR2 encoded by the germline V gene (reference sequence) are SGHAT and FQDESV. The CDR3 plus the reference TRBV11-1 and TRBJ1-2 genes for the other parts give the full variable domain: EAEVAQSPRYKITEKSQAVAFWCDPISGHATLYWYRQILGQGPELLVQFQDESVVDDSQLPKDRFSAERLKGVDSTLKIQPAELGDSAMYLCAVGDYGYTFGSGTRLTVV.